This T cell receptor (beta chain) was obtained from a study of monozygotic twins with inflammatory bowel disease. Overall study results and limits: The authors note that differing immunosuppressive treatments may have added variability to patient repertoires. Reduced clonotype sharing with other individuals was observed in IBD patients relative to healthy twins, especially with disease activity.

In regard to this clonotype: The target antigen is unknown.

Germline V gene lookup returns CDR1 KGHDR and CDR2 SFDVKD. This CDR3 spans 19 amino acids. UMIs that had a 6-nucleotide sample barcode were put in using template switching. TCRdb re-called the 5' RACE reads; every CDR3 protein appears as one record, without DNA. This sample contains around 200,000 distinct CDR3 sequences. The clonotype comes from a human donor with ulcerative colitis or Crohn's disease, or a healthy co-twin of an affected twin (not recorded which). The chain carries TRBV24-1 and TRBJ2-2; TCRdb returns TRBD1, unconfirmable since there is no DNA. Source material: blood. The CDR3 protein is CATSDLFLPAAPGTGELFF.